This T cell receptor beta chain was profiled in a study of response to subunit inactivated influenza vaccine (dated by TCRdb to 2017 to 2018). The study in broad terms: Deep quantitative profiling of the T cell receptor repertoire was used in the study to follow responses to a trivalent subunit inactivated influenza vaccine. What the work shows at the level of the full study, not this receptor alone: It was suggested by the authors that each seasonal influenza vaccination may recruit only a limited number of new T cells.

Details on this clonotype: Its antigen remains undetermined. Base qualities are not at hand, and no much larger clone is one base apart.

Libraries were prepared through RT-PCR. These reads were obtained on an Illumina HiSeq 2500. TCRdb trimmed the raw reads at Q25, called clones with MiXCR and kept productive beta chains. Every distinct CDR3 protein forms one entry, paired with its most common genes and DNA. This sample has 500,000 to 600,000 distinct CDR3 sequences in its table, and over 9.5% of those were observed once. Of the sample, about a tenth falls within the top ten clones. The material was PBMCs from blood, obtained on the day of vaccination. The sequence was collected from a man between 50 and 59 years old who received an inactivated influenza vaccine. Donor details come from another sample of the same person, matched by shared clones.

Here is the DNA: TGTGCCAGCAGTTTAGTACTAGTAGGCCATGAGCAGTTCTTC. Its product reads: CASSLVLVGHEQFF. This chain is built from TRBV12-3 or TRBV12-4 and TRBJ2-1, and possibly TRBD2, on 5 matching bases. The CDR3 numbers 14 residues from cysteine through phenylalanine. Left in the record is the CDR3 DNA by itself, 42 bases read in frame from the first base. The junction shows trimming of 1 base on V and 8 bases on J, plus 12 bases between the germline ends.